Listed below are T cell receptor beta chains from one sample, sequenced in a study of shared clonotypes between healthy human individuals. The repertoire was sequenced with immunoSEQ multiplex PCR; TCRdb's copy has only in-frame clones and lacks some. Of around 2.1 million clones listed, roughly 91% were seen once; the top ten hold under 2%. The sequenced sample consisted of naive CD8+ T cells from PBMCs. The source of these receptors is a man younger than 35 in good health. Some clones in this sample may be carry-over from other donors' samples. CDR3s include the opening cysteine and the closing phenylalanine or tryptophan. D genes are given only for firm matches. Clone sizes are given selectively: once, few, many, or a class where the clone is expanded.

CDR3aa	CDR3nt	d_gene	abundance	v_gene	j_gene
CASRDSVTDTQYF	TGTGCCTCCCGGGACAGTGTCACAGATACGCAGTATTTT	TRBD1	NA	TRBV30	TRBJ2-3
CASSEPPLAEPISYEQYF	TGTGCCAGCAGTGAACCGCCACTGGCGGAACCTATCTCCTACGAGCAGTACTTC	NA	NA	TRBV6-1	TRBJ2-7
CASGLAIAGGRAKNIQYF	TGTGCTAGTGGTTTGGCTATAGCGGGAGGGCGAGCCAAAAACATTCAGTACTTC	TRBD2	NA	TRBV12-5	TRBJ2-4
CASSVGQTQYF	TGTGCCAGCAGTGTCGGACAGACCCAGTACTTC	NA	NA	TRBV27	TRBJ2-5
CSVSWRASANTGELFF	TGCAGCGTCTCCTGGCGGGCATCCGCGAACACCGGGGAGCTGTTTTTT	NA	NA	TRBV29-1	TRBJ2-2
CASSQTRMRTSGNTIYF	TGTGCCAGCAGCCAAACCAGGATGAGGACCTCTGGAAACACCATATATTTT	NA	NA	TRBV11-2	TRBJ1-3
CASSSPGDHNLYEQYF	TGTGCCAGCAGCTCCCCTGGCGACCATAATCTCTACGAGCAGTACTTC	NA	NA	TRBV5-8	TRBJ2-7
CASSLWGETIQYF	TGTGCCAGCAGTTTATGGGGAGAAACCATTCAGTACTTC	NA	NA	TRBV28	TRBJ2-4
CASSPRDRAADTQYF	TGCGCCAGCAGCCCCCGGGACAGGGCGGCAGATACGCAGTATTTT	TRBD1	NA	TRBV4-3	TRBJ2-3
CASSDPGQIYGAFF	TGTGCCAGCAGTGACCCGGGACAGATTTACGGAGCTTTCTTT	TRBD1	NA	TRBV6-4	TRBJ1-1
CASSKWGAIRSNEQFF	TGCGCCAGCAGTAAATGGGGGGCAATCAGGTCGAATGAGCAGTTCTTC	NA	once	TRBV4-1	TRBJ2-1
CASSLIGGNYGYTF	TGTGCCAGCAGTTTAATTGGGGGTAACTATGGCTACACCTTC	NA	NA	TRBV28	TRBJ1-2
CASSIDRQPQHF	TGTGCCAGTAGTATAGATCGTCAGCCCCAGCATTTT	NA	NA	TRBV19	TRBJ1-5
CASSYSPGIEQFF	TGTGCCAGCAGTTACTCGCCTGGGATTGAGCAGTTCTTC	NA	NA	TRBV6-5	TRBJ2-1
CASSLAAGYGYTF	TGTGCCAGCAGCTTAGCGGCAGGCTATGGCTACACCTTC	NA	NA	TRBV7-6	TRBJ1-2
CASSTRDNGRYEQFF	TGTGCCAGCAGCACCCGGGACAATGGCCGTTATGAGCAGTTCTTC	NA	NA	TRBV11-2	TRBJ2-1
CASSSWTSGILSYEQYF	TGTGCCAGCAGTTCCTGGACGAGCGGGATCCTTTCCTACGAGCAGTACTTC	TRBD2	NA	TRBV28	TRBJ2-7
CASSLAQGDEQYF	TGTGCCAGCAGCTTGGCCCAGGGGGACGAGCAGTACTTC	TRBD1	NA	TRBV5-6	TRBJ2-7
CASSPTGGRGSTEAFF	TGTGCCAGCAGTCCAACAGGCGGACGGGGGAGCACTGAAGCTTTCTTT	NA	NA	TRBV7-8	TRBJ1-1
CASSYGRADSEAFF	TGTGCCAGCAGTTACGGTCGAGCAGACTCTGAAGCTTTCTTT	NA	NA	TRBV6-6	TRBJ1-1
CASSQDRYGGRYEQYF	TGCGCCAGCAGCCAAGATAGATATGGCGGGAGGTACGAGCAGTACTTC	TRBD2	NA	TRBV4-1	TRBJ2-7
CASSLGPPELTQNIQYF	TGTGCCAGCAGCTTGGGGCCGCCCGAACTAACCCAAAACATTCAGTACTTC	NA	NA	TRBV5-4	TRBJ2-4
CASGQDRLNTEAFF	TGTGCCAGCGGCCAGGACAGGTTGAACACTGAAGCTTTCTTT	TRBD1	NA	TRBV27	TRBJ1-1